One and the same sample provided the 3 T cell receptor beta chains below, sequenced in a study of chemoradiotherapy in HPV16-positive cancers (dated by TCRdb to between 2022 and 2023). The method was the immunoSEQ multiplex PCR assay. TCRdb obtained this table from immuneACCESS and retained in-frame rearrangements with V and J assigned. These tables miss some clones; where compared with another copy, unresolved V genes account for less than half of the shortfall, and the remainder is unexplained. The sample records fewer than 40,000 clones, about 92% of which are singletons. In total, the top ten clones hold 3.6% of the sample. The sequenced sample was blood, obtained from a patient who underwent chemoradiotherapy. These receptors were collected from a human donor with HPV-associated anogenital cancer.

The chain carries TRBV7-2 and TRBJ1-1, with 8 bases matching TRBD1. This CDR3 comprises 14 residues. Looked up from germline, CDR1 is SGHTA and CDR2 is FQGNSA. V lost 5 bases to trimming and J lost 1 base; unmatched junction nucleotides: 3. As DNA, the CDR3 is TGTGCCAGCAGCCCCGGACAGGGGAACACTGAAGCTTTCTTT. Translation: CASSPGQGNTEAFF.

This clone was picked up one time. The rearrangement links TRBV11-2 to TRBJ2-3; TRBD1 or TRBD2 may be the D gene (6 bases each). Germline lookup yields CDR1 SGHAT and CDR2 FQNNGV. V was cut by 3 bases and J by 0 bases, with 16 bases left in between. The length of the CDR3 is 17 residues. CDR3 nucleotide sequence: TGTGCCAGCAGCTTCGGGGGACACCAAAGAAGCACAGATACGCAGTATTTT. Amino acids: CASSFGGHQRSTDTQYF.

This chain uses TRBV9 with TRBJ2-6, with D hard to call. Germline lookup yields CDR1 SGDLS and CDR2 YYNGEE. The germline V and J ends were trimmed by 4 bases and 2 bases, with 7 bases remaining between them. The CDR3 is 14 residues long. CDR3 residues: CASSPRPGANVLTF. Here the CDR3 DNA reads TGTGCCAGCAGCCCCCGGCCTGGGGCCAACGTCCTGACTTTC.